This entry concerns a single TCR beta chain. Its antigen is still unknown. This specimen comes from a study of cytomegalovirus exposure and HLA in healthy donors. The study's findings and limits: A previous analysis found most TCR beta V segments productive roughly 90% or roughly 30% of the time.

The primer mix had 60 Vbeta and 13 Jbeta primers. Sequencing used immunoSEQ multiplex PCR; TCRdb keeps in-frame clones, though not all of them. The sample holds about 190,000 clones, around 85% seen once. The CDR3 length is 15 residues. CDR1 is SGDLS, CDR2 YYNGEE, per germline. Trimming took 0 bases from V and 9 from J; bases not matched to a gene: 7. Input material: PBMCs. The receptor was isolated from a man in his late teens or twenties in good health and CMV-seronegative. The J gene is TRBJ2-1, the V gene TRBV9; the match to TRBD1 covers 9 bases. Written as DNA, the CDR3 is TGTGCCAGCAGCGTAGCCATGGGACAGGGTGGTGAGCAGTTCTTC. Amino acid sequence: CASSVAMGQGGEQFF.